The rows below give T cell receptor beta chains drawn from one sample of a study of cytomegalovirus exposure and HLA in healthy donors. Assay: immunoSEQ multiplex PCR; the TCRdb copy retains only in-frame clones and omits some. The sample has about 130,000 clones, roughly four fifths seen once. The source material was PBMCs. Receptor source: a woman in her thirties or forties in good health and CMV-seropositive. Each CDR3 is given with its conserved first and last residue. A D gene is named only where the DNA matches it firmly. Some rows have no size entry. The others give once, few or many, or a class for an expanded clone.

TRBJ2-7 | TRBV11-2 | . | . | CASSLARAAAEQYF | TGTGCCAGCAGCTTGGCCAGGGCTGCTGCCGAGCAGTACTTC
TRBJ2-7 | TRBV10-3 | . | TRBD1 | CAIRGQPDYEQYF | TGTGCCATCAGGGGACAGCCGGACTACGAGCAGTACTTC
TRBJ1-4 | TRBV11-2 | . | . | CASSLGPAGAGGLFF | TGTGCCAGCAGCTTAGGGCCGGCAGGGGCCGGGGGGCTGTTTTTT
TRBJ2-1 | TRBV29-1 | . | . | CSVGTDYNEQFF | TGCAGCGTTGGAACAGACTACAATGAGCAGTTCTTC
TRBJ2-3 | TRBV7-3 | . | TRBD2 | CASTPGTSLTDTQYF | TGTGCCAGCACACCCGGGACTAGCCTCACAGATACGCAGTATTTT
TRBJ1-2 | TRBV5-1 | . | . | CASSTGQQTNYGYTF | TGCGCCAGCAGCACCGGACAGCAAACTAACTATGGCTACACCTTC
TRBJ1-1 | TRBV18 | once | . | CASSPGNENTEAFF | TGTGCCAGCTCTCCTGGCAATGAAAACACTGAAGCTTTCTTT
TRBJ2-7 | TRBV5-1 | . | . | CASSLTTISYEQYF | TGCGCCAGCAGCTTGACTACAATCAGTTACGAGCAGTACTTC
TRBJ2-7 | TRBV28 | . | TRBD1 | CASRVGQGHEQYF | TGTGCCAGCAGGGTGGGACAGGGACACGAGCAGTACTTC
TRBJ1-5 | TRBV28 | . | TRBD1 | CASRTGTVQPQHF | TGTGCCAGCAGGACAGGGACGGTACAGCCCCAGCATTTT
TRBJ1-1 | TRBV27 | . | . | CASSLLGMNTEAFF | TGTGCCAGCAGTTTACTTGGCATGAACACTGAAGCTTTCTTT
TRBJ1-2 | TRBV2 | once | . | CASTLNYGYTF | TGTGCCAGCACCCTTAACTATGGCTACACCTTC
TRBJ2-6 | TRBV19 | few | TRBD1 | CASIRTGASSGANVLTF | TGTGCCAGTATTAGAACAGGGGCTTCTTCTGGGGCCAACGTCCTGACTTTC
TRBJ2-7 | TRBV7-9 | . | . | CSSSLSDLPYF | TGTTCCAGCAGCTTATCGGACTTGCCGTACTTC
TRBJ2-5 | TRBV5-4 | . | TRBD2 | CASSSRLAGEETQYF | TGTGCCAGCAGCTCCAGACTAGCGGGGGAAGAGACCCAGTACTTC
TRBJ2-7 | TRBV9 | . | TRBD1 | CASSVGTGVSYEQYF | TGTGCCAGCAGCGTAGGGACAGGAGTCTCCTACGAGCAGTACTTC
TRBJ2-7 | TRBV5-1 | . | . | CASSLSRTARNEQYF | TGCGCCAGCAGCTTGAGTAGGACAGCTAGGAACGAGCAGTACTTC
TRBJ1-1 | TRBV28 | . | . | CASRRAGENTEAFF | TGTGCCAGCAGGAGAGCGGGGGAGAACACTGAAGCTTTCTTT
TRBJ1-5 | TRBV9 | . | . | CASSVQGGNQPQHF | TGTGCCAGCAGCGTACAGGGCGGCAATCAGCCCCAGCATTTT
TRBJ2-2 | TRBV6-6 | few | TRBD1 | CASIGTGSGELFF | TGTGCCAGCATCGGGACAGGTTCCGGGGAGCTGTTTTTT
TRBJ1-5 | TRBV7-2 | . | TRBD1 | CASSSRGQGIGNQPQHF | TGTGCCAGCAGCTCTCGGGGACAGGGGATAGGAAATCAGCCCCAGCATTTT
TRBJ1-1 | TRBV6-5 | few | . | CASSFDSETEAFF | TGTGCCAGCAGTTTCGACTCCGAAACTGAAGCTTTCTTT
TRBJ2-1 | TRBV6-5 | . | . | CASSTEARLEQFF | TGTGCCAGCAGTACCGAAGCTAGACTAGAGCAGTTCTTC
TRBJ1-5 | TRBV5-1 | . | . | CASSLEGDLSQPQHF | TGCGCCAGCAGCTTGGAAGGGGATCTCAGTCAGCCCCAGCATTTT
TRBJ1-3 | TRBV27 | . | . | CASSLRGPSGNTIYF | TGTGCCAGCAGTTTAAGGGGCCCCTCTGGAAACACCATATATTTT
TRBJ2-3 | TRBV18 | . | TRBD2 | CASSPFRGEPTDTQYF | TGTGCCAGCTCACCATTTCGGGGGGAACCCACAGATACGCAGTATTTT
TRBJ1-5 | TRBV30 | . | . | CAWSRQASNQPQHF | TGTGCCTGGAGTAGACAGGCTAGCAATCAGCCCCAGCATTTT
TRBJ2-1 | TRBV6-1 | . | TRBD2 | CASSGVAGTSGGSYNEQFF | TGTGCCAGCAGTGGGGTAGCGGGGACTAGCGGGGGCTCCTACAATGAGCAGTTCTTC
TRBJ1-1 | TRBV5-1 | few | TRBD1 | CASSGRTGGLEAFF | TGCGCCAGCAGCGGGAGGACAGGGGGATTGGAAGCTTTCTTT
TRBJ1-5 | TRBV7-9 | . | TRBD1 | CASRTGNQPQHF | TGTGCCAGCCGGACAGGGAATCAGCCCCAGCATTTT
TRBJ2-3 | TRBV7-2 | few | TRBD2 | CASREPGLAFPFTDTQYF | TGTGCCAGCAGAGAACCGGGACTAGCGTTCCCCTTCACAGATACGCAGTATTTT
TRBJ1-4 | TRBV19 | once | . | CASSNRAEKLFF | TGTGCCAGTAGCAACAGGGCTGAAAAACTGTTTTTT
TRBJ2-1 | TRBV7-2 | . | . | CASSSGGASSYNEQFF | TGTGCCAGCAGCTCCGGTGGAGCTAGCTCCTACAATGAGCAGTTCTTC
TRBJ1-5 | TRBV2 | . | . | CASEGREVQPQHF | TGTGCCAGCGAAGGGAGGGAGGTTCAGCCCCAGCATTTT
TRBJ1-1 | TRBV6-5 | . | TRBD1 | CASSLDRLITEAFF | TGTGCCAGCAGTTTGGACAGGTTAATAACTGAAGCTTTCTTT
TRBJ2-7 | TRBV28 | . | . | CASSLSGSLSSYEQYF | TGTGCCAGCAGTTTAAGCGGCAGCTTAAGCTCCTACGAGCAGTACTTC
TRBJ1-3 | TRBV7-2 | . | . | CASSPRSGNTIYF | TGTGCCAGCAGCCCCCGCTCTGGAAACACCATATATTTT
TRBJ1-2 | TRBV27 | once | . | CASRTTTLDPLNYGYTF | TGTGCCAGCAGGACAACGACATTGGATCCACTTAACTATGGCTACACCTTC
TRBJ2-3 | TRBV28 | few | . | CASSLKGMPSTDTQYF | TGTGCCAGCAGTTTAAAGGGGATGCCGAGCACAGATACGCAGTATTTT
TRBJ2-6 | TRBV18 | . | . | CASSPQGAGANVLTF | TGTGCCAGCTCACCACAGGGGGCTGGGGCCAACGTCCTGACTTTC
TRBJ2-7 | TRBV7-2 | . | . | CASSLERWGEQYF | TGTGCCAGCAGCTTAGAGCGGTGGGGCGAGCAGTACTTC
TRBJ1-1 | TRBV7-6 | few | TRBD1 | CASSHRDRGRTEAFF | TGTGCCAGCAGCCACCGGGACAGGGGTAGGACTGAAGCTTTCTTT
TRBJ2-7 | TRBV25-1 | . | TRBD1 | CASSDPGQLTYEQYF | TGTGCCAGCAGTGACCCGGGACAGTTAACCTACGAGCAGTACTTC
TRBJ2-7 | TRBV7-6 | once | TRBD2 | CASSLGSAGESYYEQYF | TGTGCCAGCAGCTTAGGGTCCGCGGGGGAATCTTACTACGAGCAGTACTTC
TRBJ2-5 | TRBV18 | . | . | CASSPPLQETQYF | TGTGCCAGCTCACCACCGCTACAAGAGACCCAGTACTTC